This TCR beta chain was obtained from a study of CD8 T cells in ankylosing spondylitis. Libraries of TCR beta came from quantitative 5'-RACE with molecular barcodes. TCRdb passed the 5' RACE reads through MiXCR, listing each CDR3 protein once. Of 250,000 to 400,000 distinct CDR3 sequences listed, under 14% are singletons. CDR1 is KGHDR and CDR2 is SFDVKD in the germline V gene. The CDR3 consists of 15 residues. Trimming removed 1 base at V and 2 bases at J, with 10 bases between. This clonotype was seen more than once but under ten times. Its specificity is unknown. Study conclusions and caveats: Matched ankylosing spondylitis synovial fluid reportedly contained a significantly enriched population of disease-linked clones.

Source material: blood, either unsorted or a sorted T cell fraction (not recorded which). The chain couples TRBV24-1 to TRBJ2-5; D call uncertain. This sequence originates from a female donor with ankylosing spondylitis or in good health (not recorded which). The CDR3 region has the DNA TGTGCCACCAGTGATTTTCGGTCTGGACAAGAGACCCAGTACTTC. It codes for CATSDFRSGQETQYF.